This T cell receptor (beta chain) was observed in a study of T cells after posttransplantation cyclophosphamide. Regarding the study as a whole: Recipient CMV seropositivity and CMV reactivation strongly tracked TRB clonality. Skin or GI-infiltrating T cells shared few TRB sequences with blood.

A marrow graft followed busulfan-fludarabine conditioning, with cyclophosphamide on days +3 and +4. There are many counts of this clone. What it recognizes is unknown. TCRdb's copy holds only in-frame clones and misses some; the assay was immunoSEQ multiplex PCR. The sample was found to contain 17,000 or so clones, and every one recurs. The specimen was PBMCs, collected after allogeneic stem cell transplant with posttransplant cyclophosphamide. The receptor was isolated from a female patient between 25 and 45 years old who received an allogeneic stem cell transplant from a related donor, was CMV-positive, and had no GVHD. Certain T cells may be donor cells from the graft.

Here the CDR3 reads CASSYRVREATEAFF. CDR3 DNA sequence: TGTGCCAGTAGTTACAGGGTACGGGAGGCCACTGAAGCTTTCTTT. The genes are TRBV19 and TRBJ1-1; D possibly corresponds to TRBD1 (6 bases). Germline lookup yields CDR1 LNHDA and CDR2 SQIVND (reference sequence). The CDR3 runs to 15 residues. V lost 5 bases and J 4 bases, leaving 17 bases between the germline ends.